A selection of T cell receptor beta chains follows, all from one sample in a study of CD8 T cells in ankylosing spondylitis. TCRdb ran MiXCR on the 5' RACE reads and lists one entry per CDR3 protein. Of about 450,000 distinct CDR3 sequences detected, 25% to 30% appear once; the ten largest clones hold roughly 1%. Source material: blood, either unsorted or a sorted T cell fraction (not recorded which). The receptors shown here come from a male donor with ankylosing spondylitis. Each CDR3 is given with its conserved first and last residue. The D gene is left open where the match is weak. Clone size appears in some rows only: once, few, many, or a class for an expanded clone.

v_gene	abundance	j_gene	d_gene	CDR3aa	CDR3nt
TRBV5-1	many	TRBJ2-2	-	CASSLALASTGELFF	TGCGCCAGCAGCTTGGCACTAGCAAGCACCGGGGAGCTGTTTTTT
TRBV27	-	TRBJ2-6	-	CASSPWAPGANVLTF	TGTGCCAGCAGTCCGTGGGCCCCTGGGGCCAACGTCCTGACTTTC
TRBV5-1	-	TRBJ2-4	-	CASSPGPSNIQYF	TGCGCCAGCAGCCCCGGGCCTTCAAACATTCAGTACTTC
TRBV29-1	few	TRBJ2-7	-	CSVDTGTYEQYF	TGCAGCGTTGATACCGGCACCTACGAGCAGTACTTC
TRBV7-2	few	TRBJ2-7	-	CASSLAFYEQYF	TGTGCCAGCAGCTTAGCCTTCTACGAGCAGTACTTC
TRBV2	-	TRBJ2-2	-	CASSVLVVGELFF	TGTGCCAGCAGTGTATTAGTGGTCGGGGAGCTGTTTTTT
TRBV12-3/TRBV12-4	-	TRBJ2-7	-	CASPAPNSYEQYF	TGTGCCAGCCCCGCGCCCAACTCCTACGAGCAGTACTTC
TRBV6-4	-	TRBJ2-1	-	CASSSTGLGEQFF	TGTGCCAGCAGTTCCACAGGGTTGGGTGAGCAGTTCTTC
TRBV19	few	TRBJ2-5	TRBD2	CASSATSGSPQETQYF	TGTGCCAGTAGTGCCACTAGCGGGAGCCCCCAAGAGACCCAGTACTTC
TRBV5-6	-	TRBJ2-3	TRBD2	CASSLPDRGLEAGTQYF	TGTGCCAGCAGCTTGCCGGATCGGGGACTAGAAGCTGGTACGCAGTATTTT
TRBV12-3/TRBV12-4	-	TRBJ1-3	-	CASSLPYSGSGNTIYF	TGTGCCAGCAGTTTACCTTACTCAGGCTCTGGAAACACCATATATTTT
TRBV29-1	-	TRBJ1-1	-	CSVGGKNTEAFF	TGCAGCGTTGGAGGAAAGAACACTGAAGCTTTCTTT
TRBV5-1	few	TRBJ2-1	TRBD2	CASSLDASGRRLKDEQFF	TGCGCCAGCAGCTTGGATGCTAGCGGGAGACGTTTAAAGGATGAGCAGTTCTTC
TRBV29-1	few	TRBJ2-2	-	CSVVTVPLTGELFF	TGCAGCGTTGTGACAGTGCCGCTCACCGGGGAGCTGTTTTTT
TRBV9	few	TRBJ2-7	TRBD1	CASSVDGTGRVGQYF	TGTGCCAGCAGCGTAGATGGGACAGGTCGTGTAGGGCAGTACTTC
TRBV2	-	TRBJ2-1	-	CASPSAETYNEQFF	TGTGCCAGTCCCTCAGCGGAGACTTACAATGAGCAGTTCTTC
TRBV20-1	-	TRBJ2-1	TRBD2	CSARGTSGNTYNEQFF	TGCAGTGCTAGAGGGACTAGCGGGAACACCTACAATGAGCAGTTCTTC
TRBV7-2	-	TRBJ2-4	TRBD1	CASSQNAGGAYIQYF	TGTGCCAGCAGCCAAAACGCAGGGGGCGCGTACATTCAGTACTTC